This TCR beta chain was obtained from a study of cytomegalovirus exposure and HLA in healthy donors. Turning to the study itself: Most genotyped donors, 75% to 85% of 300 to 400, had Caucasian-associated genetic ancestry. Study-level findings and limits: Donor immune exposure was known only as CMV serostatus. The HLA-A and HLA-B alleles of most subjects were reportedly predicted accurately from TCR beta sequences.

Although they were nominally healthy when sampled, donors likely had unrecorded immune exposures. Concerning this clone itself: As yet, its antigen is unknown.

The germline V gene has CDR1 MDHEN and CDR2 SYDVKM. The CDR3 contains 14 residues. Trimming stripped 2 bases from V and 8 bases from J, with 12 bases between. The PCR employed 60 Vbeta primers together with 13 Jbeta primers. Sequencing used immunoSEQ multiplex PCR; TCRdb keeps in-frame clones, though not all of them. The sample yields some 120,000 clones, around four fifths seen once. The sequence derives from a young man in good health and CMV-seropositive. What was sequenced was PBMCs. This rearrangement joins TRBV28 to TRBJ1-4; D gene uncertain. CDR3 residues: CASSLDTRGEKLFF. CDR3 DNA sequence: TGTGCCAGCAGTTTAGATACGCGCGGGGAAAAACTGTTTTTT. The full variable domain, in which reference TRBV28 and TRBJ1-4 provide the parts outside the CDR3, is DVKVTQSSRYLVKRTGEKVFLECVQDMDHENMFWYRQDPGLGLRLIYFSYDVKMKEKGDIPEGYSVSREKKERFSLILESASTNQTSMYLCASSLDTRGEKLFFGSGTQLSVL.